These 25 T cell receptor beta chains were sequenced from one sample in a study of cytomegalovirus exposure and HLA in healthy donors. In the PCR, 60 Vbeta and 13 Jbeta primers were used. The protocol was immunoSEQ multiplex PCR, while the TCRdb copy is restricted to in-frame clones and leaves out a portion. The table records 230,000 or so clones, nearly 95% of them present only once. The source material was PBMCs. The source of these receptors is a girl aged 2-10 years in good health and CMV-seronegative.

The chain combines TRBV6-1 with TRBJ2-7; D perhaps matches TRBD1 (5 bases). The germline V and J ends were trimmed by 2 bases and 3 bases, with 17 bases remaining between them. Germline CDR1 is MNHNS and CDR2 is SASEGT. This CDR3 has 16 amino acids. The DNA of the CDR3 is TGTGCCAGCAGTGAACTTTCCGGCAGGGTGGTCTACGAGCAGTACTTC. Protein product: CASSELSGRVVYEQYF.

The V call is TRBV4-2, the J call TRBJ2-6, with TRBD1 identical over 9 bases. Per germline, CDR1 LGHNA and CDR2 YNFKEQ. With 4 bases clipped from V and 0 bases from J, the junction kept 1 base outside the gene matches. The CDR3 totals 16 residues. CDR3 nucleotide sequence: TGTGCCAGCAGCCTGGGACAGGGCTCTGGGGCCAACGTCCTGACTTTC. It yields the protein CASSLGQGSGANVLTF.

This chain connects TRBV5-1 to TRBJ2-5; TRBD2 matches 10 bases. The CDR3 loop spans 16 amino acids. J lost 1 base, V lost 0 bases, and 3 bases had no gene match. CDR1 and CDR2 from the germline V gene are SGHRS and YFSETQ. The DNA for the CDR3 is TGCGCCAGCAGCTTGGTACTAGCGGGGAGCCAAGAGACCCAGTACTTC. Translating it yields CASSLVLAGSQETQYF.

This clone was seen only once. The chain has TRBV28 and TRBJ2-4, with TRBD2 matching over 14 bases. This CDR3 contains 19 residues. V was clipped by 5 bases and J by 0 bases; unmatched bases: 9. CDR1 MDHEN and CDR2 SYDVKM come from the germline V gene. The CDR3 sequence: CASSPGLAGVDLAKNIQYF. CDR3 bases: TGTGCCAGCAGTCCGGGACTAGCGGGGGTGGATCTAGCCAAAAACATTCAGTACTTC.

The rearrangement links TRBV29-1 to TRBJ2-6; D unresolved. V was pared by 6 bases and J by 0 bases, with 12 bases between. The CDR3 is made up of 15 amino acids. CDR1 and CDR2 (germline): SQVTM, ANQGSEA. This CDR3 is CSVEDAVSGANVLTF. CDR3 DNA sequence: TGCAGCGTCGAGGATGCTGTCTCTGGGGCCAACGTCCTGACTTTC.

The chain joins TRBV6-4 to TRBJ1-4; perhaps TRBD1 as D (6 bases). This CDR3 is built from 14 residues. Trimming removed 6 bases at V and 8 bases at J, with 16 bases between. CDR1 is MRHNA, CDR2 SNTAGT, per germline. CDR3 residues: CASRPTGTSEKLFF. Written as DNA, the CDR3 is TGTGCCAGCAGGCCCACAGGGACGTCGGAAAAACTGTTTTTT.

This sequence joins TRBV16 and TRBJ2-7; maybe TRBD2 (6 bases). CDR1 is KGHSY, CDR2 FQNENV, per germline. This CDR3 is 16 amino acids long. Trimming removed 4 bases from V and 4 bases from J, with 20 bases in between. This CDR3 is CASSPPWGVHLYEQYF. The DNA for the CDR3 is TGTGCCAGCAGCCCCCCCTGGGGGGTCCACCTATACGAGCAGTACTTC. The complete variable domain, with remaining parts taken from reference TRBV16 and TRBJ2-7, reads GEEVAQTPKHLVRGEGQKAKLYCAPIKGHSYVFWYQQVLKNEFKFLISFQNENVFDETGMPKERFSAKCLPNSPCSLEIQATKLEDSAVYFCASSPPWGVHLYEQYFGPGTRLTVT.

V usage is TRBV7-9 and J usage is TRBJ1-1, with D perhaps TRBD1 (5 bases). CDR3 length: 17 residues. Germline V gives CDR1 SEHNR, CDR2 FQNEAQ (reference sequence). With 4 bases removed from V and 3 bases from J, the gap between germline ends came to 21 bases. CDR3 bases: TGTGCCAGCAGCTCGACGGGCGGGGCCCTTACGTACACTGAAGCTTTCTTT. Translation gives CASSSTGGALTYTEAFF.

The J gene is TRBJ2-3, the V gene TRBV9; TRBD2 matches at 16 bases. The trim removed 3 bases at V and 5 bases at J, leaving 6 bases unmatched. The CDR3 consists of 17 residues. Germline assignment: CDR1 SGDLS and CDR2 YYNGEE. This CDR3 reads CASSAGTSGRAEDTQYF. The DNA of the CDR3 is TGTGCCAGCAGCGCAGGGACTAGCGGGAGGGCGGAAGATACGCAGTATTTT. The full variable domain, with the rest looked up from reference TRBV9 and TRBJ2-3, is DSGVTQTPKHLITATGQRVTLRCSPRSGDLSVYWYQQSLDQGLQFLIQYYNGEERAKGNILERFSAQQFPDLHSELNLSSLELGDSALYFCASSAGTSGRAEDTQYFGPGTRLTVL.

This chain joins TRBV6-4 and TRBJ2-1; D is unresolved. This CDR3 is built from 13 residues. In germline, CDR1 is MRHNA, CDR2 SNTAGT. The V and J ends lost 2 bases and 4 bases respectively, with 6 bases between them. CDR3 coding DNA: TGTGCCAGCAGTGACCCACTATACAATGAGCAGTTCTTC. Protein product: CASSDPLYNEQFF.

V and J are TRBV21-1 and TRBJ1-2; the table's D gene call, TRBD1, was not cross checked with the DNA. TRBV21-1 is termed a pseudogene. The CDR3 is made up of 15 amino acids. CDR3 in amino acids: CASSKGTGFGYGYTF. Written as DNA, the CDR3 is TGTGCCAGCAGCAAGGGGACAGGGTTTGGCTATGGCTACACCTTC.

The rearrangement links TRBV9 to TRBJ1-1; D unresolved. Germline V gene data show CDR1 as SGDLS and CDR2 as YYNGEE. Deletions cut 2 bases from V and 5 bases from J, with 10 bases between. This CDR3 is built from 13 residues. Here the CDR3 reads CASSVAPRTEAFF. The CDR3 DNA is TGTGCCAGCAGCGTGGCCCCGAGGACTGAAGCTTTCTTT.

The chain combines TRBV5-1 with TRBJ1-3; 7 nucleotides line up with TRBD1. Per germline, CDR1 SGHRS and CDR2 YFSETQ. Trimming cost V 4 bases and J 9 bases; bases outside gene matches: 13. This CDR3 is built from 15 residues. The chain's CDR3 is CASSPLEGGAGTIYF. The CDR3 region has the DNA TGCGCCAGCAGCCCGCTTGAAGGGGGCGCAGGCACCATATATTTT.

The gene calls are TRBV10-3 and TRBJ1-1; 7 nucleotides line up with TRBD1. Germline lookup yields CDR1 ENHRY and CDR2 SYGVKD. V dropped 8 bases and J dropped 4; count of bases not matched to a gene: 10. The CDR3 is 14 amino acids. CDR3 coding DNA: TGTGCCATCGGAGGTAGGGGGCGGAGCACTGAAGCTTTCTTT. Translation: CAIGGRGRSTEAFF.

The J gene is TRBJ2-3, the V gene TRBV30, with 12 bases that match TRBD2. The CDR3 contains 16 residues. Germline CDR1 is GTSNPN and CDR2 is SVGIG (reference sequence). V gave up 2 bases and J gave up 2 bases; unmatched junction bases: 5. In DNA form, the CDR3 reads TGTGCCTGGAGTTCTCTAGCGGGGGGGCACACAGATACGCAGTATTTT. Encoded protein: CAWSSLAGGHTDTQYF.

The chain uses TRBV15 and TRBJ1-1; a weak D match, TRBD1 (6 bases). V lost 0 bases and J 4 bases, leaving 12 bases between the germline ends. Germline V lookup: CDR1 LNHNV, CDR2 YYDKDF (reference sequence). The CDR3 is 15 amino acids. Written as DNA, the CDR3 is TGTGCCACCAGCAGAGAACAGGGAAAGGTCACTGAAGCTTTCTTT. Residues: CATSREQGKVTEAFF.

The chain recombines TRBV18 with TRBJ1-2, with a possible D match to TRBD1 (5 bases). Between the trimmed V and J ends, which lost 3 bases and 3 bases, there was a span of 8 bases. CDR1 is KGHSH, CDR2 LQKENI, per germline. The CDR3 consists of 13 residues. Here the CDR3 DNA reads TGTGCCAGCTCACCCAGGGATGACTATGGCTACACCTTC. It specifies CASSPRDDYGYTF. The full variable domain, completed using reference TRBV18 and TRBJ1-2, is NAGVMQNPRHLVRRRGQEARLRCSPMKGHSHVYWYRQLPEEGLKFMVYLQKENIIDESGMPKERFSAEFPKEGPSILRIQQVVRGDSAAYFCASSPRDDYGYTFGSGTRLTVV.

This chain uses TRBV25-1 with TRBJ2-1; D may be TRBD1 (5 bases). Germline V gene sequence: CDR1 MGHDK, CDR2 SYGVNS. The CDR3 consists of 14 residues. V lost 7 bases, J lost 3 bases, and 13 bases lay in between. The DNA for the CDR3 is TGTGCCAGCACCGGTCTGGGGCGCTACAATGAGCAGTTCTTC. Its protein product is CASTGLGRYNEQFF.

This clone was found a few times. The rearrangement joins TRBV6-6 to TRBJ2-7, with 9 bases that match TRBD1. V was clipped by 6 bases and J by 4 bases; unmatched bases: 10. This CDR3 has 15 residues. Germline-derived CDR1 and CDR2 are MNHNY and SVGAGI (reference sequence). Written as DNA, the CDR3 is TGTGCCAGCAGGGCAAGACAGGGGGGATTGTACGAGCAGTACTTC. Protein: CASRARQGGLYEQYF.

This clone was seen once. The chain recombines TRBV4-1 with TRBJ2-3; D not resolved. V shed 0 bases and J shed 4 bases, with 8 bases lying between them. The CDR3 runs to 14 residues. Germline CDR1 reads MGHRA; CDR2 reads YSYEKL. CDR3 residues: CASSQDLVADTQYF. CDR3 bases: TGCGCCAGCAGCCAAGACCTAGTGGCAGATACGCAGTATTTT.

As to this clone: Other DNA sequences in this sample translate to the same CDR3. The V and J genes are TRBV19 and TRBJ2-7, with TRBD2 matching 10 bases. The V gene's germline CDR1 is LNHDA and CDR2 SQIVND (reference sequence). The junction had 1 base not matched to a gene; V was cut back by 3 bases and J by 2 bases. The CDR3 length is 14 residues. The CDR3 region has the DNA TGTGCCAGTAGTATCAGCGGGGGGGCCTACGAGCAGTACTTC. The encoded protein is CASSISGGAYEQYF. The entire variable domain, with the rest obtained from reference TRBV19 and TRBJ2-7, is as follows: DGGITQSPKYLFRKEGQNVTLSCEQNLNHDAMYWYRQDPGQGLRLIYYSQIVNDFQKGDIAEGYSVSREKKESFPLTVTSAQKNPTAFYLCASSISGGAYEQYFGPGTRLTVT.

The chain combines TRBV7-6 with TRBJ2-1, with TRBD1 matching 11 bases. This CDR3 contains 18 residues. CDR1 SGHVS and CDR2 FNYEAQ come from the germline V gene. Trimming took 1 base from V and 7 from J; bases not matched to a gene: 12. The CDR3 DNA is TGTGCCAGCAGCTTAGTCTCAACCGGGACAGGGGGTCTTAATGAGCAGTTCTTC. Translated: CASSLVSTGTGGLNEQFF.

The CDR3, as DNA: TGTGCCACCGGAGGGCCGGGACTAGCGAAGGTCAATGAGCAGTTCTTC. Amino acid sequence: CATGGPGLAKVNEQFF. The chain uses TRBV15 and TRBJ2-1; 10 bases map to TRBD2. This CDR3 is built from 16 residues. Germline-derived CDR1 and CDR2 are LNHNV and YYDKDF (reference sequence). With V trimmed by 8 bases and J by 6 bases, 13 bases remained unmatched.

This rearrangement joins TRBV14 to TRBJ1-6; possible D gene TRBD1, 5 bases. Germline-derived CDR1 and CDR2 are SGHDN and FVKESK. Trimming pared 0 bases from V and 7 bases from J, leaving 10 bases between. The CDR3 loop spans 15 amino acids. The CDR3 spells CASSQEGAENSPLHF. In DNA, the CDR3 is TGTGCCAGCAGCCAAGAAGGGGCGGAGAATTCACCCCTCCACTTT.

CDR3 nucleotide sequence: TGTGCCACCGTCATGGGCGGGCTCGGCACAGATACGCAGTATTTT. Amino acid sequence: CATVMGGLGTDTQYF. This sequence joins TRBV15 and TRBJ2-3, with D maybe TRBD2 (5 bases). The CDR3 totals 15 residues. V was clipped by 8 bases and J by 1 base, with 16 bases between them. Germline V gene lookup returns CDR1 LNHNV and CDR2 YYDKDF (reference sequence).